This is a list of T cell receptor beta chains from one sample in a study of blood T cells in healthy people across ages. TCRdb redid the calling of the 5' RACE reads with MiXCR, one entry per CDR3 protein. The sample lists more than 1.4 million distinct CDR3 sequences; about 40% were seen once. The sequenced material came from blood. Source of these receptors: a woman younger than 30 in good health. Each CDR3 is given with its conserved first and last residue. The D gene is left open where the match is weak. Size is stated for part of the rows, as once, few or many counts, or as a class when the clone is expanded.

j_call d_call clone_size v_call cdr3_nt cdr3_aa
TRBJ2-1 - - TRBV14 TGTGCCGGCAGCCCGCCGGGCCCAAGCAATGAGCAGTTCTTC CAGSPPGPSNEQFF
TRBJ1-1 - few TRBV12-3/TRBV12-4 TGTGCCAGCAGTTTAGGGACAGAAGAAGCTTTCTTT CASSLGTEEAFF
TRBJ1-2 TRBD1 once TRBV4-3 TGCGCCAGCAGCCAAGGTGAAAGGGGGCTGGGTGGCTACACCTTC CASSQGERGLGGYTF
TRBJ1-2 TRBD1 - TRBV13 TGTGCCAGCAGCTCCGGGACAGGGGTGGACTTGGGCTATGGCTACACCTTC CASSSGTGVDLGYGYTF
TRBJ2-5 TRBD1 - TRBV20-1 TGCAGTGCTAGTTTCTGGACAGGGTGGATCCAAGAGACCCAGTACTTC CSASFWTGWIQETQYF
TRBJ2-1 - few TRBV2 TGTGCCAGCAGCGAGGGTATTAGCTCCTACAATGAGCAGTTCTTC CASSEGISSYNEQFF
TRBJ2-7 TRBD1 few TRBV2 TGTGCCAGCAGCCCAGGGACAGCCCCTCCTAACGAGCAGTACTTC CASSPGTAPPNEQYF
TRBJ2-7 - once TRBV3-1 TGTGCCAGCAGCCAAGGACGGTCAACAGGAATAGGGACCCACGAGCAGTACTTC CASSQGRSTGIGTHEQYF
TRBJ2-7 TRBD2 - TRBV6-4 TGTGCCCCGCGGGGGGGGGACGGATACAATGAGCAGTACTTC CAPRGGDGYNEQYF
TRBJ2-1 - - TRBV5-1 TGCGCCAGCAGCCGCTTAAACAGCGGAAGTACGGATGAGCAGTTCTTC CASSRLNSGSTDEQFF
TRBJ2-3 TRBD2 once TRBV5-6 TGTGCCAGCAGCTTTATCGGGACTACCCCAGATACGCAGTATTTT CASSFIGTTPDTQYF
TRBJ2-3 - - TRBV7-2 TGTGCCAGCAGCCAGATGAATGCGGGCTACACAGATACGCAGTATTTT CASSQMNAGYTDTQYF
TRBJ2-1 - - TRBV10-3 TGTGCCATCAGTGAGGATCTGAGCTCCTACAATGAGCAGTTCTTC CAISEDLSSYNEQFF
TRBJ1-1 - - TRBV6-5 TGTGCCGCTCGGGGTAGGGGGTCTCAGAACACTGAAGCTTTCTTT CAARGRGSQNTEAFF
TRBJ1-2 - - TRBV27 TGTGCCAGCAGTTTATTCGCCGGACAGACAGATGGCTACACCTTC CASSLFAGQTDGYTF
TRBJ2-7 - - TRBV20-1 TGCAGTGCTAGAGATCGGGGGTTCGGGACCTACAATGAGCAGTACTTC CSARDRGFGTYNEQYF
TRBJ2-3 TRBD1 many TRBV10-2 TGCGCCAGCAGTTCCGGACAGGGCGTTACAGATACGCAGTATTTT CASSSGQGVTDTQYF
TRBJ2-3 - - TRBV10-3 TGTGCCATCAGTGACTCCAGGAGGGCGCAGTATTTT CAISDSRRAQYF
TRBJ2-1 TRBD1 - TRBV4-1 TGCGCCAGCAGCCAAGCCCAGGGGGCAGGCTACGAGCAGTTCTTC CASSQAQGAGYEQFF
TRBJ2-7 TRBD2 once TRBV4-1 TGCGCCAGCAGCCAAGCCCTAGCGGGGGGCAACGAGCAGTACTTC CASSQALAGGNEQYF
TRBJ2-5 TRBD2 - TRBV12-3/TRBV12-4 TGTGCCAGCAGGCCCTTGGCGGGAGGCTCCTACAATGAGCAGTACTTC CASRPLAGGSYNEQYF
TRBJ2-1 - - TRBV28 TGTGCCAGCACGACTGGCGGGGCTCCATACAATGAGCAGTTCTTC CASTTGGAPYNEQFF
TRBJ1-5 TRBD1 - TRBV12-3/TRBV12-4 TGTGCCAGCAGCGACAGGGGGTTGTTCAGCAATCAGCCCCAGCATTTT CASSDRGLFSNQPQHF
TRBJ2-7 TRBD1 few TRBV5-1 TGCGCCAGCAGCGCCACGGGACAGGGGTATTACGAGCAGTACTTC CASSATGQGYYEQYF
TRBJ2-1 TRBD2 many TRBV20-1 TGCAGCGCCGCTAGCGGGAGCTCCTACAATGAGCAGTTCTTC CSAASGSSYNEQFF
TRBJ2-3 TRBD1 few TRBV20-1 TGCAGTGCCCAACTACCAGGGGGCGCAGATACGCAGTATTTT CSAQLPGGADTQYF
TRBJ2-7 TRBD1 few TRBV10-3 TGTGCCATCAGTGACCCCGGGACAGGGGCCTACGAGCAGTACTTC CAISDPGTGAYEQYF